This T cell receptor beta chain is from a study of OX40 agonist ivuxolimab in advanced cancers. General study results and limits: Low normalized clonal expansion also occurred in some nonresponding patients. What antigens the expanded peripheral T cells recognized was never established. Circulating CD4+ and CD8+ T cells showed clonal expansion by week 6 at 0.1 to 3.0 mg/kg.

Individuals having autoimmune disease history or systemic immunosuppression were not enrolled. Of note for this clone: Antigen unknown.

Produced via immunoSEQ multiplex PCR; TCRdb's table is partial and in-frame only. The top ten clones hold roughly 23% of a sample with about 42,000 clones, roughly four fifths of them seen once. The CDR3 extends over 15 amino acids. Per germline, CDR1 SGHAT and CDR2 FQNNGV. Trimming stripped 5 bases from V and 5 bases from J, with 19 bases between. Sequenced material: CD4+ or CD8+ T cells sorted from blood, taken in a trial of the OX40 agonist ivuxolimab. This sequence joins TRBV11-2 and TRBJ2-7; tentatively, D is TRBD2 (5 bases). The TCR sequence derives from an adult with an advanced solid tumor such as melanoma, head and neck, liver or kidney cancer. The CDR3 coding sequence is TGTGCCAGCAGCACCCGTCTGGGTAGCGCAGACGAGCAGTACTTC. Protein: CASSTRLGSADEQYF.